The 15 T cell receptor beta chains presented below share a single source sample, sequenced in a study of shared clonotypes between healthy human individuals. Sequencing used immunoSEQ multiplex PCR; TCRdb keeps in-frame clones, though not all of them. Of 600,000 to 750,000 clones listed, about two thirds were seen once; the top ten hold 1.8%. The sequencing input was memory CD4+ T cells sorted from blood. The subset denotes: CD45RA-negative fraction. These receptors came from a woman aged 25 to 45 in good health.

The chain combines TRBV5-1 with TRBJ2-7, with TRBD2 identical over 9 bases. Germline V lookup: CDR1 SGHRS, CDR2 YFSETQ. This CDR3 contains 15 residues. Unmatched junction bases numbered 7, after V lost 0 bases and J lost 6 bases. For the CDR3, the DNA is TGCGCCAGCAGCTTGGTGGCTAGCGGGACTAGCGAGCAGTACTTC. This encodes CASSLVASGTSEQYF.

The chain is built from TRBV6-7 and TRBJ1-1; D is possibly TRBD1 (6 bases). TRBV6-7 is assigned to the ORF class and has an uncertain function. This CDR3 contains 12 residues. V was shortened by 6 bases and J by 11 bases, with 16 bases between the two germline ends. For the CDR3, the DNA is TGTGCCAGCAGCCCCAGGGGACCACTCGCTTTCTTT. This sequence encodes CASSPRGPLAFF.

The CDR3 DNA reads as TGTGCCAGCAGCGGGACAGGGGGTGGGGTCGAGCAGTACTTC. It encodes CASSGTGGGVEQYF. This chain links TRBV2 with TRBJ2-7; 11 positions agree with TRBD1. CDR3 length equals 14 residues. The V gene end was trimmed by 6 bases and the J gene end by 6 bases; junction bases not matched to a gene: 7. The V gene's germline CDR1 is SNHLY and CDR2 FYNNEI.

The V and J genes are TRBV25-1 and TRBJ2-5; TRBD2 agrees at 8 bases. This CDR3 region has 14 residues. Germline V gene sequence: CDR1 MGHDK, CDR2 SYGVNS. Trimming took 5 bases from V and 3 from J; bases not matched to a gene: 5. This CDR3 reads CASSYSGTKETQYF. In DNA form, the CDR3 reads TGTGCCAGCAGTTATAGCGGGACTAAAGAGACCCAGTACTTC.

The rearrangement links TRBV2 to TRBJ2-7; TRBD2 is a possible D gene (6 bases). From germline, CDR1 is SNHLY and CDR2 FYNNEI. Trimming stripped 1 base from V and 3 bases from J, with 16 bases between. The CDR3 runs to 16 residues. The CDR3 loop reads CASSEEVGVGGYEQYF. In nucleotides, the CDR3 is TGTGCCAGCAGTGAAGAGGTGGGAGTGGGGGGCTACGAGCAGTACTTC.

V and J are TRBV20-1 and TRBJ2-7; tentatively, D is TRBD2 (5 bases). There are 11 residues in the CDR3. Germline V lookup: CDR1 DFQATT, CDR2 SNEGSKA (reference sequence). Trimming shortened V by 6 bases and J by 5 bases, and 11 bases separated the two germline ends. In DNA, the CDR3 is TGCAGTGCCCAGGTGGAGGACGAGCAGTACTTC. This translates into CSAQVEDEQYF.

This clone was seen only a few times. The chain recombines TRBV7-3 with TRBJ2-1, with D maybe TRBD2 (6 bases). V lost 6 bases and J 7 bases, leaving 19 bases between the germline ends. The CDR3 runs 15 residues. Germline V CDR1 and CDR2: SGHTA, FQGTGA. In nucleotides, the CDR3 is TGTGCCAGCAGTCGCGAAAGGACTGCGGGGAATGAGCAGTTCTTC. Translating it yields CASSRERTAGNEQFF.

CDR3 in amino acids: CASSLQSGTSGSEQYF. The CDR3 nucleotides read TGCGCCAGCAGCTTGCAGTCCGGGACTAGCGGGAGCGAGCAGTACTTC. The V and J genes are TRBV5-1 and TRBJ2-7; TRBD2 aligns across 14 bases. Germline V gives CDR1 SGHRS, CDR2 YFSETQ. The CDR3 has 16 residues. The V and J ends lost 1 base and 6 bases, in that order; junction bases with no gene match: 6.

This chain joins TRBV18 and TRBJ1-2; D might be TRBD1 (6 bases). The ends were cut back, 3 bases at V and 2 bases at J, with 13 bases in the middle. Per the germline V gene, CDR1 is KGHSH and CDR2 is LQKENI. The CDR3 is made up of 15 amino acids. This CDR3 reads CASSPGNRENYGYTF. The CDR3 nucleotides read TGTGCCAGCTCACCGGGGAACAGGGAGAACTATGGCTACACCTTC.

This chain connects TRBV27 to TRBJ2-3; 8 nucleotides match TRBD1. Germline V gene lookup returns CDR1 MNHEY and CDR2 SMNVEV (reference sequence). J lost 5 bases, V lost 5 bases, and 9 bases had no gene match. CDR3 length equals 15 residues. The CDR3 region is CASSTRTGRVDTQYF. CDR3 DNA sequence: TGTGCCAGCAGTACCAGGACAGGGCGGGTAGATACGCAGTATTTT.

V is TRBV10-3 and J is TRBJ2-7; the D gene is possibly TRBD1 (6 bases). The CDR3 consists of 11 residues. Germline CDR1 ENHRY, CDR2 SYGVKD. Trimming cost V 6 bases and J 7 bases, with 10 bases left between them. As DNA, the CDR3 is TGTGCCATCAGCACAGGGTTAGAGCAGTACTTC. This codes for CAISTGLEQYF.

In DNA form, the CDR3 reads TGTGCCAGCAGCCCGATCCGGTCCGGGGAGCTGTTTTTT. Protein sequence: CASSPIRSGELFF. The chain joins TRBV11-2 to TRBJ2-2; D not resolved. The CDR3 is 13 amino acids. Germline loops: CDR1 SGHAT, CDR2 FQNNGV. V was pared by 5 bases and J by 6 bases, with 10 bases between.

The chain recombines TRBV27 with TRBJ2-2; 9 bases align to TRBD1. The germline gives CDR1 MNHEY, CDR2 SMNVEV (reference sequence). Trimming at V came to 6 bases and at J to 7 bases, leaving 9 bases not matched to a gene. The CDR3 contains 15 residues. This CDR3 is CASSPWTGESGELFF. The CDR3 DNA is TGTGCCAGCAGCCCCTGGACAGGGGAGAGCGGGGAGCTGTTTTTT.

This chain joins TRBV7-6 and TRBJ2-5, with 7 bases lining up with TRBD2. This CDR3 has 15 residues. CDR1 is SGHVS and CDR2 is FNYEAQ in the germline V gene. Unmatched junction bases numbered 6, after V lost 3 bases and J lost 2 bases. Here the CDR3 reads CASSLVAGKQETQYF. Here the CDR3 DNA reads TGTGCCAGCAGCTTGGTAGCGGGTAAACAAGAGACCCAGTACTTC.

The V and J genes are TRBV28 and TRBJ2-7; D unresolved. Trimming removed 5 bases from V and 4 bases from J, with 18 bases in between. Germline values: CDR1 MDHEN, CDR2 SYDVKM. The CDR3 extends over 15 amino acids. The chain's CDR3 is CASSPRGTALYEQYF. CDR3 sequence (DNA): TGTGCCAGCAGTCCACGCGGCACAGCTTTATACGAGCAGTACTTC.